The present TCR beta chain was sequenced within a study of technical replicates of blood from several donors. The repertoire was sequenced with immunoSEQ multiplex PCR; TCRdb's copy has only in-frame clones and lacks some. This table holds 80,000 to 95,000 clones, about 94% found once. Germline CDR1 reads MNHEY; CDR2 reads SMNVEV (reference sequence). The length of the CDR3 is 15 residues. The V end lost 5 bases, the J end lost 0 bases, and 13 bases lay between the germline ends. The source material was T cells isolated from PBMCs. This clonotype originated in a human donor in good health. The gene calls are TRBV27 and TRBJ1-2; D is unresolved. CDR3 in amino acids: CASSVERASNYGYTF. The CDR3 coding sequence is TGTGCCAGCAGTGTTGAGAGGGCCTCTAACTATGGCTACACCTTC.